These 26 T cell receptor beta chains came from one sample sequenced in a study of cytotoxic CD8 clonotypes in ibrutinib-treated CLL. Using immunoSEQ multiplex PCR, the repertoire was profiled, and TCRdb retains in-frame clones only, with some absent. The table records about 250,000 clones, 70% of them present only once. Source: PBMCs, taken after 24 months of ibrutinib treatment. These receptors were obtained from a human donor with chronic lymphocytic leukemia.

The chain employs TRBV7-8 and TRBJ2-4, with TRBD2 identical over 10 bases. The CDR3 contains 14 residues. Germline V gene data show CDR1 as SGHVS and CDR2 as FQNEAQ. Trimming removed 1 base from V and 8 bases from J; junction bases left unmatched: 2. The CDR3 nucleotides read TGTGCCAGCAGCTTAGTCCTAGCGGGAGACATTCAGTACTTC. Protein sequence: CASSLVLAGDIQYF.

The chain has TRBV27 and TRBJ1-5, with D maybe TRBD1 (5 bases). Trimming removed 0 bases from V and 8 bases from J, with 11 bases in between. CDR3 length: 14 amino acids. Germline loops: CDR1 MNHEY, CDR2 SMNVEV (reference sequence). DNA for the CDR3: TGTGCCAGCAGTTTATCGAGGGGCCGGGAGCCCCAGCATTTT. Translated, it gives CASSLSRGREPQHF.

This clone appeared once. The chain is built from TRBV27 and TRBJ1-4; 7 bases line up with TRBD1. CDR1 is MNHEY and CDR2 is SMNVEV in the germline V gene (reference sequence). J lost 8 bases, V lost 5 bases, and 8 bases had no gene match. The CDR3 runs to 14 residues. CDR3 in DNA: TGTGCCAGCAGTCCCAGGGGGGACGGAGAAAAACTGTTTTTT. It translates to CASSPRGDGEKLFF.

The chain uses TRBV5-1 and TRBJ1-4; no clear D gene. This CDR3 has 15 residues. The V end was cut by 0 bases, the J end by 2 bases, with 8 bases between. From germline, CDR1 is SGHRS and CDR2 YFSETQ. The CDR3 DNA follows: TGCGCCAGCAGCTTGGGTGGGAGCACTAATGAAAAACTGTTTTTT. Translating it yields CASSLGGSTNEKLFF.

The rearrangement links TRBV7-9 to TRBJ2-5; possible D gene TRBD1, 6 bases. The germline gives CDR1 SEHNR, CDR2 FQNEAQ (reference sequence). V was shortened by 7 bases and J by 1 base, with 10 bases between the two germline ends. There are 13 residues in the CDR3. The CDR3 DNA sequence: TGTGCCAGCACGGGGACACTCCAAGAGACCCAGTACTTC. Translated: CASTGTLQETQYF.

This chain uses TRBV9 with TRBJ1-2; TRBD1 matches 7 bases. Germline CDR1 SGDLS, CDR2 YYNGEE. V lost 3 bases and J lost 2; bases outside the gene matches: 4. The CDR3 extends over 14 amino acids. The CDR3 DNA reads TGTGCCAGCAGCGGTACAGGGGTCAACTATGGCTACACCTTC. This translates into CASSGTGVNYGYTF.

This clone was recorded a few times. The chain carries TRBV7-9 and TRBJ1-5; D perhaps matches TRBD1 (6 bases). This CDR3 is built from 15 residues. V was clipped by 1 base and J by 0 bases, with 7 bases between them. CDR1 and CDR2 (germline): SEHNR, FQNEAQ (reference sequence). The chain's CDR3 is CASSLGTASNQPQHF. In DNA, the CDR3 is TGTGCCAGCAGCTTAGGGACAGCTAGCAATCAGCCCCAGCATTTT.

The V gene is TRBV20-1, the J gene TRBJ2-7; no firm D call. V dropped 5 bases and J dropped 3 bases, with 5 bases sitting between them. There are 10 residues in the CDR3. Germline V gene lookup returns CDR1 DFQATT and CDR2 SNEGSKA (reference sequence). The CDR3 region is CSAPRYEQYF. The DNA of the CDR3 is TGCAGTGCTCCCCGCTACGAGCAGTACTTC.

The chain joins TRBV5-1 to TRBJ2-5, with D tentatively TRBD1 or TRBD2 (5 bases each). Per the germline V gene, CDR1 is SGHRS and CDR2 is YFSETQ. The CDR3 covers 15 residues. With 3 bases removed from V and 2 bases from J, the gap between germline ends came to 14 bases. CDR3 sequence: CASSYRDAEQETQYF. The DNA for the CDR3 is TGCGCCAGCAGCTACCGGGACGCCGAACAAGAGACCCAGTACTTC. Complete variable domain (other parts from reference TRBV5-1 and TRBJ2-5): KAGVTQTPRYLIKTRGQQVTLSCSPISGHRSVSWYQQTPGQGLQFLFEYFSETQRNKGNFPGRFSGRQFSNSRSEMNVSTLELGDSALYLCASSYRDAEQETQYFGPGTRLLVL.

In its sample, this clone was seen once. The rearrangement links TRBV4-3 to TRBJ1-1, with TRBD1 as a possible D gene (5 bases). Trimming left V 2 bases short and J 5 bases short, with 18 bases between. This CDR3 is 16 amino acids long. CDR1 is LGHNA and CDR2 is YSLEER in the germline V gene. CDR3 in DNA: TGCGCCAGCAGCCAAACCATCGGGACGATTAAAACTGAAGCTTTCTTT. It specifies CASSQTIGTIKTEAFF.

This clone was observed a few times. The chain carries TRBV4-2 and TRBJ2-7; 9 bases line up with TRBD2. CDR3 length: 16 amino acids. The V and J ends lost 3 bases and 2 bases, in that order; junction bases with no gene match: 8. Germline V gives CDR1 LGHNA, CDR2 YNFKEQ. The CDR3 loop is CASSHQLAGATYEQYF. Here the CDR3 DNA reads TGTGCCAGCAGCCATCAATTAGCGGGAGCCACCTACGAGCAGTACTTC.

V is TRBV28 and J is TRBJ1-1; 7 bases map to TRBD1. Germline V gives CDR1 MDHEN, CDR2 SYDVKM. Trimming removed 4 bases from V and 0 bases from J; junction bases left unmatched: 8. This CDR3 spans 16 amino acids. The CDR3 is CASSSPPTGMNTEAFF. CDR3 bases: TGTGCCAGCAGTTCACCACCGACAGGGATGAACACTGAAGCTTTCTTT.

The chain carries TRBV10-1 and TRBJ2-2; no firm D call. The CDR3 is made up of 16 amino acids. V lost 0 bases and J lost 3, with 11 bases in between. In germline, CDR1 is WNHNN, CDR2 SYGVQD (reference sequence). The CDR3 nucleotides are TGCGCCAGCAGTGAGTCGAAGTTATGGGACACCGGGGAGCTGTTTTTT. Its protein is CASSESKLWDTGELFF.

The chain links TRBV7-9 to TRBJ1-2; D gene uncertain. Trimming pared 5 bases from V and 7 bases from J, leaving 20 bases between. The CDR3 spans 15 residues. Germline V CDR1 and CDR2: SEHNR, FQNEAQ (reference sequence). The CDR3 region is CASSVQISYLGGYTF. CDR3 nucleotides: TGTGCCAGCAGCGTACAGATCTCCTACTTGGGTGGCTACACCTTC.

The CDR3 protein is CASSLSYGEGGETQYF. The CDR3 region has the DNA TGTGCCAGCAGCTTATCTTACGGGGAGGGGGGAGAGACCCAGTACTTC. The V and J genes are TRBV7-6 and TRBJ2-5; D might be TRBD2 (7 bases). Trimming pared 2 bases from V and 4 bases from J, leaving 17 bases between. The CDR3 runs to 16 residues. Germline values: CDR1 SGHVS, CDR2 FNYEAQ.

The V gene is TRBV28, the J gene TRBJ2-7; TRBD1 agrees at 10 bases. The junction had 10 bases not matched to a gene; V was cut back by 6 bases and J by 5 bases. Germline V gene sequence: CDR1 MDHEN, CDR2 SYDVKM. The CDR3 runs 15 residues. CDR3 coding DNA: TGTGCCAGCAGACCGGGGGGACAGGGGCCCGACGAGCAGTACTTC. Protein sequence: CASRPGGQGPDEQYF.

This clone was counted a single time. The chain is built from TRBV5-8 and TRBJ1-2; no clear D. This CDR3 spans 16 amino acids. Germline CDR1 reads SGHTS; CDR2 reads YDEGEE. V was pared by 1 base and J by 9 bases, with 22 bases between. The CDR3 DNA reads as TGTGCCAGCAGCTTGTCCAGACACAGAGTCCAAGGGAGCTACACCTTC. Protein: CASSLSRHRVQGSYTF. Supplemented by reference TRBV5-8 and TRBJ1-2, the full variable domain reads EAGVTQSPTHLIKTRGQQATLRCSPISGHTSVYWYQQALGLGLQFLLWYDEGEERNRGNFPPRFSGRQFPNYSSELNVNALELEDSALYLCASSLSRHRVQGSYTFGSGTRLTVV.

The chain couples TRBV6-5 to TRBJ2-2; D might be TRBD1 or TRBD2, each matching 5 bases. The CDR3 consists of 15 residues. Trimming removed 9 bases from V and 6 bases from J, with 20 bases in between. Germline V gene sequence: CDR1 MNHEY, CDR2 SVGAGI. CDR3 region: CARIRRDPSSGELFF. CDR3 coding DNA: TGTGCCAGAATCCGCCGGGACCCTTCCTCCGGGGAGCTGTTTTTT.

The genes are TRBV2 and TRBJ1-2, with D perhaps matching TRBD1 (5 bases). V lost 11 bases, J lost 4 bases, and 23 bases lay in between. Germline V gene lookup returns CDR1 SNHLY and CDR2 FYNNEI. CDR3 length: 15 residues. CDR3 region: CAWTQPKTASYGYTF. CDR3 nucleotides: TGTGCCTGGACGCAGCCTAAGACAGCTTCCTATGGCTACACCTTC. The entire variable domain, with the rest obtained from reference TRBV2 and TRBJ1-2, is as follows: EPEVTQTPSHQVTQMGQEVILRCVPISNHLYFYWYRQILGQKVEFLVSFYNNEISEKSEIFDDQFSVERPDGSNFTLKIRSTKLEDSAMYFCAWTQPKTASYGYTFGSGTRLTVV.

This clone was observed a few times. This rearrangement joins TRBV9 to TRBJ1-5; the match to TRBD1 covers 7 bases. Unmatched junction bases numbered 4, after V lost 3 bases and J lost 1 base. Germline-derived CDR1 and CDR2 are SGDLS and YYNGEE. The length of the CDR3 is 15 residues. For the CDR3, the DNA is TGTGCCAGCAGCGCTGACAGGGAGAGCAATCAGCCCCAGCATTTT. Its translation: CASSADRESNQPQHF.

The chain has TRBV7-8 and TRBJ2-1, with D possibly called TRBD1 or TRBD2 (5 bases each). This CDR3 is built from 15 residues. Germline V gene lookup returns CDR1 SGHVS and CDR2 FQNEAQ. Trimming left V 1 base short and J 0 bases short, with 7 bases between. CDR3 in DNA: TGTGCCAGCAGCTTAGAGGGGAGCTCCTACAATGAGCAGTTCTTC. Translated, it gives CASSLEGSSYNEQFF.

V is TRBV28 and J is TRBJ1-3; 7 nucleotides match TRBD1. This CDR3 comprises 14 residues. The V gene end was trimmed by 5 bases and the J gene end by 9 bases; junction bases not matched to a gene: 10. The germline gives CDR1 MDHEN, CDR2 SYDVKM. CDR3 in amino acids: CASSTRQGGPTIYF. CDR3 nucleotides: TGTGCCAGCAGTACTCGACAGGGCGGTCCCACCATATATTTT.

This rearrangement joins TRBV7-3 to TRBJ2-1; TRBD2 matches 8 bases. CDR1 is SGHTA, CDR2 FQGTGA, per germline. This CDR3 is 15 amino acids long. The trim removed 5 bases at V and 0 bases at J, leaving 3 bases unmatched. As DNA, the CDR3 is TGTGCCAGCAGCGCCAGCGGGAGCTCCTACAATGAGCAGTTCTTC. This codes for CASSASGSSYNEQFF.

The CDR3 nucleotides read TGTGCCAGCAGCCAACTAGCGGGGCCCATATCGAACACCGGGGAGCTGTTTTTT. Its translation is CASSQLAGPISNTGELFF. This chain uses TRBV6-4 with TRBJ2-2; 10 bases fit TRBD2. Trimming took 6 bases from V and 0 from J; bases not matched to a gene: 10. This CDR3 contains 18 residues. Germline V lookup: CDR1 MRHNA, CDR2 SNTAGT.

The J gene is TRBJ2-5, the V gene TRBV19; perhaps TRBD2 as D (6 bases). The CDR3 is 16 amino acids. Trimming cost V 2 bases and J 5 bases, with 18 bases left between them. In germline, CDR1 is LNHDA, CDR2 SQIVND (reference sequence). CDR3: CASSIFGRGAGETQYF. CDR3 DNA: TGTGCCAGTAGTATATTCGGTCGAGGGGCGGGGGAGACCCAGTACTTC.

The rearrangement links TRBV6-6 to TRBJ2-1; 8 bases map to TRBD1. The CDR3 sequence is 12 residues long. Per the germline V gene, CDR1 is MNHNY and CDR2 is SVGAGI (reference sequence). J lost 6 bases, V lost 10 bases, and 5 bases had no gene match. CDR3 bases: TGTGCCACACTACAGGGGGTCAATGAGCAGTTCTTC. Amino acid sequence: CATLQGVNEQFF.